Following are 7 T cell receptor beta chains from one sample sequenced in a study of cytomegalovirus exposure and HLA in healthy donors. A multiplex PCR was run with 60 Vbeta primers and 13 Jbeta primers. Repertoires were generated with immunoSEQ multiplex PCR, while TCRdb's copy carries only in-frame clones and drops some. The table lists around 100,000 clones, around 70% of them singletons. The sample comprised PBMCs. The receptors come from a man in his forties or fifties in good health and CMV-seropositive.

A single count supports this clone. The chain is built from TRBV14 and TRBJ2-7, with TRBD2 as a possible D gene (6 bases). Trimming cost V 0 bases and J 1 base, with 13 bases left between them. CDR1 and CDR2 (germline): SGHDN, FVKESK. The CDR3 extends over 16 amino acids. The CDR3 loop reads CASSQDPAGHSYEQYF. CDR3 DNA: TGTGCCAGCAGCCAAGATCCAGCGGGTCATTCCTACGAGCAGTACTTC.

The rearrangement uses TRBV6-1 and TRBJ1-6; the match to TRBD1 covers 7 bases. The CDR3 extends over 15 amino acids. CDR1 MNHNS and CDR2 SASEGT come from the germline V gene. Germline trimming cut 3 bases from V and 6 bases from J; bases unmatched to any gene: 5. The CDR3 here is CASSESGTANSPLHF. For the CDR3, the DNA is TGTGCCAGCAGTGAGTCCGGGACAGCTAATTCACCCCTCCACTTT.

The chain uses TRBV2 and TRBJ2-7; TRBD1 matches 7 bases. CDR3 size: 13 residues. Trimming at V came to 6 bases and at J to 2 bases, leaving 4 bases not matched to a gene. Germline lookup yields CDR1 SNHLY and CDR2 FYNNEI. DNA for the CDR3: TGTGCCAGCAGCCGGGACAGCACCTACGAGCAGTACGTC. This encodes CASSRDSTYEQYV.

The gene calls are TRBV13 and TRBJ2-7, with D perhaps matching TRBD2 (6 bases). Trimming shortened V by 4 bases and J by 2 bases, and 15 bases separated the two germline ends. This CDR3 comprises 15 residues. Germline V gives CDR1 PRHDT, CDR2 FYEKMQ (reference sequence). The CDR3 loop is CASSSTGTGAYEQYF. The CDR3 DNA reads TGTGCCAGCAGCTCCACCGGGACTGGAGCCTACGAGCAGTACTTC.

The rearrangement joins TRBV5-6 to TRBJ2-7; 9 bases fit TRBD1. Germline V gene data show CDR1 as SGHDT and CDR2 as YYEEEE. V shed 1 base and J 3 bases; nucleotides not matched to a gene: 8. CDR3 size: 16 residues. The CDR3 DNA follows: TGTGCCAGCAGCTTGTCACCAAGGGGACAGGGCTACGAGCAGTACTTC. It is translated as CASSLSPRGQGYEQYF.

The rearrangement uses TRBV11-3 and TRBJ1-1; D is unresolved. V lost 1 base and J lost 6, with 18 bases in between. This CDR3 spans 16 amino acids. CDR1 SGHNT and CDR2 YENEEA come from the germline V gene. CDR3 sequence: CASSLVRERDAPEAFF. CDR3 coding DNA: TGTGCCAGCAGCTTAGTACGTGAGCGGGATGCTCCTGAAGCTTTCTTT.

The chain uses TRBV28 and TRBJ2-1, with D possibly TRBD2 on 6 matching bases. Germline V gene lookup returns CDR1 MDHEN and CDR2 SYDVKM. Trimming removed 8 bases from V and 4 bases from J, with 12 bases in between. The length of the CDR3 is 13 residues. CDR3 in amino acids: CASSLAPYNEQFF. In DNA form, the CDR3 reads TGTGCCAGCTCGCTAGCGCCATACAATGAGCAGTTCTTC.